One and the same sample provided the 32 T cell receptor beta chains below, sequenced in a study of beta chain features in type 1 diabetes. Every bit of the isolated RNA underwent reverse transcription, so sequencing read expressed TCRB transcripts. Generated by immunoSEQ multiplex PCR, the TCRdb table keeps only in-frame clones and is missing some. This sample has roughly 130,000 clones, with about a tenth found just once. Sequencing used central memory CD4+ T cells from blood. The receptors were sampled from a young man in good health.

V and J are TRBV4-3 and TRBJ2-5; 7 nucleotides line up with TRBD1. This CDR3 is built from 15 residues. Germline CDR1 reads LGHNA; CDR2 reads YSLEER. With 0 bases clipped from V and 4 bases from J, the junction kept 5 bases outside the gene matches. The CDR3 region has the DNA TGCGCCAGCAGCCAAGAATTCCAGGGGGTAGAGACCCAGTACTTC. It codes for CASSQEFQGVETQYF.

This clone showed up just a few times. V gene TRBV10-3 combines with J gene TRBJ2-1; possibly TRBD2 for D (5 bases). Germline CDR1 and CDR2: ENHRY and SYGVKD. Trimming left V 2 bases short and J 2 bases short, with 16 bases between. The CDR3 runs 17 residues. The CDR3 DNA sequence: TGTGCCATCAGTGAGCCAACCGACCGGGGAACCTACAATGAGCAGTTCTTC. It is translated as CAISEPTDRGTYNEQFF.

This clone was seen more than once but under ten times. This chain uses TRBV9 with TRBJ2-5; 8 bases map to TRBD2. This CDR3 has 15 amino acids. Unmatched junction bases numbered 9, after V lost 3 bases and J lost 5 bases. The germline gives CDR1 SGDLS, CDR2 YYNGEE. CDR3 sequence (DNA): TGTGCCAGCAGCGCCCTCGGGGGGGCAGGTGAGACCCAGTACTTC. Protein: CASSALGGAGETQYF.

This clone has a handful of counts. The chain is built from TRBV7-2 and TRBJ1-2, with D perhaps matching TRBD1 (5 bases). V was clipped by 3 bases and J by 6 bases, with 11 bases between them. CDR1 and CDR2 (germline): SGHTA, FQGNSA. The CDR3 runs to 13 residues. CDR3 residues: CASSFRGTDGYTF. As DNA, the CDR3 is TGTGCCAGCAGCTTTCGGGGGACGGATGGCTACACCTTC.

This sequence joins TRBV4-3 and TRBJ2-7; D is perhaps TRBD1 (5 bases). The V end was cut by 1 base, the J end by 0 bases, with 13 bases between. This CDR3 spans 16 amino acids. Germline CDR1 is LGHNA and CDR2 is YSLEER. In nucleotides, the CDR3 is TGCGCCAGCAGCCAAGCTTATATCGACAGCTCCTACGAGCAGTACTTC. It codes for CASSQAYIDSSYEQYF.

V gene TRBV5-1 combines with J gene TRBJ1-1; 7 nucleotides agree with TRBD1. J gave up 5 bases and V 5 bases, and 9 bases lay outside the gene matches. Per the germline V gene, CDR1 is SGHRS and CDR2 is YFSETQ. The CDR3 runs to 14 residues. The CDR3 DNA is TGCGCCAGCAGTTATACAGGGGTGGGGACTGAAGCTTTCTTT. This codes for CASSYTGVGTEAFF.

This clone was counted ten times or more. The V call is TRBV29-1, the J call TRBJ2-2; a weak D match, TRBD1 (8 bases). Germline CDR1 reads SQVTM; CDR2 reads ANQGSEA. This CDR3 contains 13 residues. The V gene lost 7 bases and the J gene lost 4 bases, with 13 bases spanning the gap. The CDR3 coding sequence is TGCAGCGGGGAGGGACAGGTCACCGGGGAGCTGTTTTTT. This codes for CSGEGQVTGELFF.

This clone was detected only a few times. The chain uses TRBV7-2 and TRBJ2-7, with D perhaps matching TRBD2 (6 bases). The CDR3 is 14 residues long. Trimming left V 5 bases short and J 4 bases short, with 15 bases between. Germline V gene data show CDR1 as SGHTA and CDR2 as FQGNSA. The CDR3 region is CASSARGIRYEQYF. In nucleotides, the CDR3 is TGTGCCAGCAGCGCTCGGGGGATCAGGTACGAGCAGTACTTC.

This clone was detected a few times. V gene TRBV4-2 combines with J gene TRBJ2-2, with 7 bases matching TRBD2. V lost 3 bases and J lost 3; bases outside the gene matches: 7. This CDR3 is built from 16 residues. The germline V gene encodes CDR1 LGHNA and CDR2 YNFKEQ. CDR3 in DNA: TGTGCCAGCAGCCAGAGGACTAGTTCTGACACCGGGGAGCTGTTTTTT. Its translation is CASSQRTSSDTGELFF.

This clone was seen only a few times. The rearrangement uses TRBV7-8 and TRBJ2-6, with D tentatively TRBD2 (6 bases). Deletions cut 1 base from V and 0 bases from J, with 13 bases between. The V gene's germline CDR1 is SGHVS and CDR2 FQNEAQ. This CDR3 has 18 residues. Here the CDR3 DNA reads TGTGCCAGCAGCTTAGTGGGACTGGATTTCTCTGGGGCCAACGTCCTGACTTTC. Amino acids: CASSLVGLDFSGANVLTF.

The sample holds a few counts of this clone. The chain combines TRBV19 with TRBJ1-6; 7 bases map to TRBD1. The germline V gene has CDR1 LNHDA and CDR2 SQIVND (reference sequence). Trimming cost V 3 bases and J 7 bases; bases outside gene matches: 3. The CDR3 contains 14 residues. CDR3 sequence: CASSMGQWNSPLHF. CDR3 coding DNA: TGTGCCAGTAGTATGGGACAGTGGAATTCACCCCTCCACTTT.

This clone was seen many times. The chain combines TRBV14 with TRBJ2-5, with D uncertain. This CDR3 has 13 residues. The V gene lost 0 bases and the J gene lost 5 bases, with 7 bases spanning the gap. The germline V gene encodes CDR1 SGHDN and CDR2 FVKESK. CDR3 DNA sequence: TGTGCCAGCAGCCAAGATCTCGTGGAGACCCAGTACTTC. Protein sequence: CASSQDLVETQYF.

J is TRBJ2-2 and V is TRBV10-1; D ambiguous. Deletions cut 6 bases from V and 0 bases from J, with 8 bases between. The germline V gene has CDR1 WNHNN and CDR2 SYGVQD (reference sequence). The CDR3 is 14 residues long. DNA for the CDR3: TGCGCCAGCAGCCCGAGGCCGAACACCGGGGAGCTGTTTTTT. As protein: CASSPRPNTGELFF.

This clone was counted a few times. V is TRBV4-3 and J is TRBJ2-3, with D maybe TRBD2 (5 bases). V was cut by 2 bases and J by 0 bases, with 6 bases left in between. The CDR3 has 14 residues. Germline V CDR1 and CDR2: LGHNA, YSLEER. This CDR3 is CASSQRTSTDTQYF. The CDR3 DNA reads TGCGCCAGCAGCCAACGGACTAGCACAGATACGCAGTATTTT.

In DNA, the CDR3 is TGTGCCAGCAGCTCCATGGGGACAGGGGATTCACCCCTCCACTTT. This gives the protein CASSSMGTGDSPLHF. The chain employs TRBV7-2 and TRBJ1-6, with TRBD1 matching 10 bases. V dropped 4 bases and J dropped 8; count of bases not matched to a gene: 5. Germline V gives CDR1 SGHTA, CDR2 FQGNSA. There are 15 residues in the CDR3. The full variable domain, with the rest looked up from reference TRBV7-2 and TRBJ1-6, is GAGVSQSPSNKVTEKGKDVELRCDPISGHTALYWYRQSLGQGLEFLIYFQGNSAPDKSGLPSDRFSAERTGGSVSTLTIQRTQQEDSAVYLCASSSMGTGDSPLHFGNGTRLTVT.

This clone was recorded at least ten times. The chain couples TRBV15 to TRBJ1-1; 8 bases agree with TRBD1. J was trimmed by 4 bases and V by 5 bases; bases with no gene match: 6. CDR3 size: 14 residues. Germline CDR1 LNHNV, CDR2 YYDKDF (reference sequence). DNA of the CDR3: TGTGCCACCAGCCAGAACAGGGGGGGCACTGAAGCTTTCTTT. Translating gives CATSQNRGGTEAFF.

The chain links TRBV19 to TRBJ1-2; 7 bases agree with TRBD1. The CDR3 sequence is 14 residues long. CDR1 is LNHDA, CDR2 SQIVND, per germline (reference sequence). V lost 2 bases and J lost 7; bases outside the gene matches: 7. CDR3 coding DNA: TGTGCCAGTAGTATACCCTCCGACAGGGTTGGCTACACCTTC. It encodes CASSIPSDRVGYTF.

This clone was seen many times. The chain employs TRBV5-1 and TRBJ2-1; the match to TRBD2 covers 12 bases. The CDR3 spans 15 residues. Per germline, CDR1 SGHRS and CDR2 YFSETQ. The trim removed 6 bases at V and 5 bases at J, leaving 6 bases unmatched. The CDR3 spells CASTPLAGGHNEQFF. DNA of the CDR3: TGCGCCAGCACCCCACTAGCGGGGGGCCACAATGAGCAGTTCTTC.

The rearrangement links TRBV5-1 to TRBJ2-5, with D perhaps TRBD1 (6 bases). Germline V lookup: CDR1 SGHRS, CDR2 YFSETQ. Trimming removed 0 bases at V and 1 base at J, with 10 bases between. CDR3 size: 15 residues. The chain's CDR3 is CASSLASRGQETQYF. Written as DNA, the CDR3 is TGCGCCAGCAGCTTGGCCTCCAGGGGCCAAGAGACCCAGTACTTC.

This clone was detected ten times or more. The CDR3 DNA follows: TGTGCCAGCAGTACGACCACAGGGTTGGAAAAACTGTTTTTT. This sequence encodes CASSTTTGLEKLFF. V is TRBV28 and J is TRBJ1-4, with D perhaps matching TRBD1 (6 bases). Trimming removed 5 bases from V and 8 bases from J, with 15 bases in between. CDR1 MDHEN and CDR2 SYDVKM come from the germline V gene. This CDR3 spans 14 amino acids.

This sequence joins TRBV2 and TRBJ2-1; perhaps TRBD2 as D (6 bases). This CDR3 comprises 15 residues. Germline V CDR1 and CDR2: SNHLY, FYNNEI. With 4 bases removed from V and 8 bases from J, the gap between germline ends came to 18 bases. The CDR3 coding sequence is TGTGCCAGCAGTGGGGAACAGCGGGTCGGGGATGAGCAGTTCTTC. Translating it yields CASSGEQRVGDEQFF.

The V and J genes are TRBV6-6 and TRBJ2-7, with 8 bases that match TRBD1. Germline V CDR1 and CDR2: MNHNY, SVGAGI (reference sequence). The CDR3 has 14 amino acids. The ends lost 4 bases at V and 1 base at J; junction bases unmatched: 3. As DNA, the CDR3 is TGTGCCAGCAGTTCCCGGGACAGGTCCTACGAGCAGTACTTC. Residues: CASSSRDRSYEQYF.

In its sample, this clone was seen a few times. The chain has TRBV2 and TRBJ1-5; 10 bases map to TRBD1. Germline assignment: CDR1 SNHLY and CDR2 FYNNEI. CDR3 length: 15 amino acids. Losses at the gene ends were 6 bases for V and 5 bases for J; bases not matched to a gene: 7. The CDR3 DNA follows: TGTGCCAGCAGCGGGACAGGGGATAGGTATCAGCCCCAGCATTTT. Protein: CASSGTGDRYQPQHF.

This chain links TRBV30 with TRBJ2-3, with 9 positions matching TRBD2. The V gene end was trimmed by 0 bases and the J gene end by 5 bases; junction bases not matched to a gene: 6. The CDR3 consists of 15 residues. The V gene's germline CDR1 is GTSNPN and CDR2 SVGIG (reference sequence). The DNA of the CDR3 is TGTGCCTGGAGTGTATCTGGCGGGGGGGTAGATACGCAGTATTTT. This codes for CAWSVSGGGVDTQYF.

This clone was seen only a few times. The rearrangement uses TRBV9 and TRBJ1-1, with 7 positions matching TRBD1. CDR3 length: 14 residues. CDR1 is SGDLS and CDR2 is YYNGEE in the germline V gene. J lost 0 bases, V lost 4 bases, and 3 bases had no gene match. In DNA, the CDR3 is TGTGCCAGCAGCCCGGACAGGATGAACACTGAAGCTTTCTTT. It codes for CASSPDRMNTEAFF.

This chain connects TRBV30 to TRBJ2-7; D gene uncertain. Per germline, CDR1 GTSNPN and CDR2 SVGIG (reference sequence). The CDR3 consists of 11 residues. V was shortened by 2 bases and J by 3 bases, with 5 bases between the two germline ends. The CDR3 loop reads CAWSNGYEQYF. DNA for the CDR3: TGTGCCTGGAGTAACGGCTACGAGCAGTACTTC.

This clone was observed a few times. Compared with germline, one end of the junction differs, possibly owing to a read error. The V gene is TRBV6-1, the J gene TRBJ2-4; TRBD2 is a possible D gene (5 bases). The length of the CDR3 is 16 residues. Germline V gene sequence: CDR1 MNHNS, CDR2 SASEGT. The CDR3 region has the DNA TGTGCCATCAGTGAGGGCGCCGGTGGGAGCAAAAACATTCAGTACTTC. It yields the protein CAISEGAGGSKNIQYF.

This clone was observed a few times. The CDR3 bases are TGTGCCAGCAGCGTAGCTACGGGAGGAATCACTGAAGCTTTCTTT. It is translated as CASSVATGGITEAFF. The chain recombines TRBV9 with TRBJ1-1; D uncertain. Germline CDR1 SGDLS, CDR2 YYNGEE. The V gene lost 0 bases and the J gene lost 4 bases, with 13 bases spanning the gap. The CDR3 covers 15 residues.

For this clone: This sequence may be a read error, since a much larger clone differs from it by one base. Distinct nucleotide sequences in the sample also encode this CDR3. V and J are TRBV7-9 and TRBJ2-5; no firm D call. The CDR3 totals 11 residues. The germline V and J ends were trimmed by 5 bases and 5 bases, with 6 bases remaining between them. CDR1 is SEHNR, CDR2 FQNEAQ, per germline (reference sequence). The CDR3 bases are TGTGCCAGCAGCCCTCGGGAGACCCAGTACTTC. This gives the protein CASSPRETQYF.

This clone was picked up many times. This chain connects TRBV30 to TRBJ1-5; D uncertain. The CDR3 has 12 residues. Germline V CDR1 and CDR2: GTSNPN, SVGIG (reference sequence). The ends were cut back, 1 base at V and 7 bases at J, with 8 bases in the middle. The CDR3 sequence: CAWSAPRQPQHF. CDR3 DNA sequence: TGTGCCTGGAGTGCGCCCAGGCAGCCCCAGCATTTT.

V gene TRBV21-1 combines with J gene TRBJ1-2. TRBV21-1 is a pseudogene. The CDR3 extends over 17 amino acids. CDR3 bases: TGTGCCAGCAGCAAAGGGAAAGGGATGGAGGCTAACTATGGCTACACCTTC. Translated: CASSKGKGMEANYGYTF.

The rearrangement uses TRBV6-1 and TRBJ1-5, with TRBD1 as a possible D gene (6 bases). Deletions cut 6 bases from V and 7 bases from J, with 13 bases between. CDR3 length equals 13 residues. The germline V gene has CDR1 MNHNS and CDR2 SASEGT. CDR3 nucleotide sequence: TGTGCCAGCAGCAGAGACAGGCTCCAGCCCCAGCATTTT. It encodes CASSRDRLQPQHF.